The rows below give T cell receptor beta chains drawn from one sample of a study of cytomegalovirus exposure and HLA in healthy donors. Method: immunoSEQ multiplex PCR; TCRdb's copy keeps in-frame clones and lacks some. Of 200,000 to 250,000 clones detected, roughly 84% appear once; the ten largest clones hold about 2%. Sequences were obtained from PBMCs. The receptors originated from a woman between 18 and 29 years old in good health and CMV-seropositive. Both conserved end residues are part of each CDR3. A D gene is named only where the DNA matches it firmly. The size of a clone is reported for some rows only, either as once, few or many, or as a class for expanded clones.

V,size,D,J,CDR3,DNA
TRBV6-1,.,TRBD1,TRBJ2-7,CASLGQGSNEQYF,TGTGCCAGCCTGGGACAGGGATCTAACGAGCAGTACTTC
TRBV27,.,TRBD1,TRBJ1-1,CASSLTGGLNTEAFF,TGTGCCAGCAGTTTAACAGGGGGCCTGAACACTGAAGCTTTCTTT
TRBV30,.,.,TRBJ1-1,CAWSVLTSAFF,TGTGCCTGGAGTGTACTCACTAGCGCTTTCTTT
TRBV12-5,once,.,TRBJ2-5,CAANRWPGETQYF,TGTGCTGCGAACCGGTGGCCGGGAGAGACCCAGTACTTC
TRBV9,.,TRBD1,TRBJ1-1,CASSAQGQGYTEAFF,TGTGCCAGCAGCGCCCAAGGACAGGGGTACACTGAAGCTTTCTTT
TRBV7-2,.,TRBD2,TRBJ2-7,CASSLGLAGVSYEQYF,TGTGCCAGCAGCTTAGGACTAGCGGGAGTCTCCTACGAGCAGTACTTC
TRBV4-1,once,.,TRBJ1-1,CASRGSGGNTEAFF,TGCGCCAGCCGGGGCTCCGGGGGGAACACTGAAGCTTTCTTT
TRBV2,.,.,TRBJ1-2,CASSNYYGYTF,TGTGCCAGCAGTAACTACTATGGCTACACCTTC
TRBV28,.,TRBD1,TRBJ2-2,CASSTPRDRAFGELFF,TGTGCCAGCAGTACCCCCCGGGACAGGGCTTTTGGGGAGCTGTTTTTT
TRBV7-2,.,.,TRBJ2-7,CASSLRERSYEQYF,TGTGCCAGCAGCTTGAGGGAACGCTCCTACGAGCAGTACTTC
TRBV30,.,.,TRBJ2-3,CAWDQTGTDTQYF,TGTGCCTGGGACCAGACAGGCACAGATACGCAGTATTTT
TRBV28,.,.,TRBJ1-2,CASSLRLGRGKGPYGYTF,TGTGCCAGCAGCCTCCGTCTAGGTAGGGGTAAAGGGCCTTATGGCTACACCTTC
TRBV14,.,.,TRBJ2-7,CASSQRGFEQYF,TGTGCCAGCAGCCAAAGGGGTTTCGAGCAGTACTTC
TRBV27,.,TRBD2,TRBJ2-7,CASSTWTSGNYEQYF,TGTGCCAGCAGTACATGGACTAGCGGAAACTACGAGCAGTACTTC
TRBV7-8,.,TRBD2,TRBJ2-1,CASSRLAESYNEQFF,TGTGCCAGCAGCCGACTAGCGGAATCCTACAATGAGCAGTTCTTC
TRBV10-3,.,TRBD1,TRBJ2-7,CAISESGTGLDEQYF,TGTGCCATCAGTGAGTCGGGGACAGGGCTCGACGAGCAGTACTTC
TRBV4-1,.,TRBD1,TRBJ1-5,CASSQEGGMEPQHF,TGCGCCAGCAGCCAAGAAGGGGGCATGGAGCCCCAGCATTTT
TRBV29-1,.,.,TRBJ1-2,CSVLYRDFNYGYTF,TGCAGCGTTTTATACAGGGATTTTAACTATGGCTACACCTTC
TRBV7-9,.,TRBD2,TRBJ2-1,CASSSETSAAYNEQFF,TGTGCCAGCAGCTCAGAGACTAGCGCCGCCTACAATGAGCAGTTCTTC
TRBV6-1,.,.,TRBJ2-7,CASSEAQAFYEQYF,TGTGCCAGCAGTGAAGCGCAGGCCTTCTACGAGCAGTACTTC
TRBV4-1,.,TRBD1,TRBJ1-2,CASSYAPGQGNYGYTF,TGCGCCAGCAGCTACGCCCCGGGACAGGGGAACTATGGCTACACCTTC
TRBV7-9,.,.,TRBJ2-1,CASTRQINEQFF,TGTGCCAGCACTCGACAAATCAATGAGCAGTTCTTC
TRBV14,.,TRBD2,TRBJ2-3,CASSQGTSGRIKYF,TGTGCCAGCAGCCAAGGGACTAGCGGGAGGATTAAGTATTTT
TRBV18,.,.,TRBJ2-1,CASSRLTGESSGQFF,TGTGCCAGCTCACGTCTGACGGGAGAATCGTCAGGGCAGTTCTTC
TRBV9,once,.,TRBJ2-1,CASSASGWAYNEQFF,TGTGCCAGCAGCGCCAGCGGATGGGCCTACAATGAGCAGTTCTTC
TRBV7-2,.,TRBD2,TRBJ2-1,CASSSEGTSVDEQFF,TGTGCCAGCAGCTCGGAAGGGACTAGCGTCGATGAGCAGTTCTTC
TRBV5-1,.,.,TRBJ2-7,CASSFDATGTYEQYF,TGCGCCAGCAGCTTCGACGCTACGGGGACCTACGAGCAGTACTTC
TRBV4-1,few,.,TRBJ1-5,CASSQYRDSNQPQHF,TGCGCCAGCAGCCAATACAGGGATAGCAATCAGCCCCAGCATTTT
TRBV28,few,.,TRBJ1-1,CASRSGTHTEAFF,TGTGCCAGCAGATCCGGGACACACACTGAAGCTTTCTTT
TRBV5-1,.,.,TRBJ1-4,CASSPGLRAGEKLFF,TGCGCCAGCAGCCCTGGGCTTCGGGCGGGTGAAAAACTGTTTTTT
TRBV28,.,.,TRBJ2-7,CASSSRTITYEQYF,TGTGCCAGCAGCTCGAGGACTATAACCTACGAGCAGTACTTC
TRBV27,.,.,TRBJ2-7,CASKQEPGNYEQYF,TGTGCCAGCAAACAGGAACCAGGGAATTACGAGCAGTACTTC
TRBV6-5,.,.,TRBJ2-5,CASSRTGWETQYF,TGTGCCAGCAGTCGAACAGGGTGGGAGACCCAGTACTTC
TRBV30,.,TRBD1,TRBJ2-1,CAWRTVRQGANEQFF,TGTGCCTGGAGGACTGTGAGACAGGGGGCGAATGAGCAGTTCTTC
TRBV29-1,.,.,TRBJ1-1,CSVGFRAGRTEAFF,TGCAGCGTAGGTTTTCGGGCGGGGAGGACTGAAGCTTTCTTT
TRBV2,few,TRBD1,TRBJ1-1,CASSRGQALPFF,TGTGCCAGCAGTCGAGGACAGGCTCTACCTTTCTTT
TRBV28,.,TRBD1,TRBJ2-7,CASSPRGTVSYEQYF,TGTGCCAGCAGTCCCAGAGGGACAGTTTCCTACGAGCAGTACTTC
TRBV9,.,TRBD2,TRBJ2-2,CASSPGTSGELFF,TGTGCCAGCAGCCCCGGGACTAGCGGGGAGCTGTTTTTT